The 24 T cell receptor beta chains reported below all come from one sample, sequenced in a study of beta chain features in type 1 diabetes. Study-level points and caveats: Moderate but significant shortening of TCRB CDR3s was recorded in all four CD4+ subsets from Type 1 diabetes patients.

No antigen has been assigned to these receptors. Isolated RNA was reverse transcribed in full, so expressed TCRB transcripts were sequenced. Profiling relied on immunoSEQ multiplex PCR, and the TCRdb table lists in-frame clones only, not all of them. The sample yields a few hundred thousand clones, 8.5% to 10% seen once. The sample taken for sequencing was central memory CD4+ T cells from blood. Receptors were obtained from a young man with type 1 diabetes.

The chain couples TRBV27 to TRBJ1-3; D not resolved. CDR1 is MNHEY, CDR2 SMNVEV, per germline (reference sequence). The CDR3 consists of 18 residues. V lost 0 bases, J lost 2 bases, and 17 bases lay in between. The CDR3 bases are TGTGCCAGCAGTTTATCGAGCCCGGGCATTCGCACTGGAAACACCATATATTTT. Encoded protein: CASSLSSPGIRTGNTIYF.

This clone has ten or more counts. This rearrangement joins TRBV7-2 to TRBJ1-2, with 7 positions matching TRBD1. From germline, CDR1 is SGHTA and CDR2 FQGNSA. V shed 2 bases, J shed 2 bases, and the junction held 2 bases outside the gene matches. The length of the CDR3 is 14 residues. CDR3: CASSLSQGNYGYTF. The CDR3 DNA reads TGTGCCAGCAGCTTATCACAGGGGAACTATGGCTACACCTTC.

This clone has a handful of counts. A junction boundary mismatches the germline segment, possibly from a read error. This same CDR3 is encoded by further DNA sequences in the sample. The rearrangement uses TRBV30 and TRBJ1-4; 9 nucleotides line up with TRBD1. The CDR3 sequence is 15 residues long. Germline V gene data show CDR1 as GTSNPN and CDR2 as SVGIG (reference sequence). The CDR3 bases are TGTGCCTGGAGAGAAACACAGGGGGCGCATGAAAAACTGTTTTTC. Its protein product is CAWRETQGAHEKLFF.

V and J are TRBV7-2 and TRBJ1-2; D is unclear. The CDR3 length is 16 residues. The germline gives CDR1 SGHTA, CDR2 FQGNSA. The ends were cut back, 5 bases at V and 4 bases at J, with 20 bases in the middle. CDR3 amino acids: CASSPASGPTFYGYTF. Here the CDR3 DNA reads TGTGCCAGCAGCCCCGCCTCAGGACCGACATTCTATGGCTACACCTTC.

This clone was seen at least ten times. This chain joins TRBV5-6 and TRBJ1-3, with D hard to call. CDR1 and CDR2 (germline): SGHDT, YYEEEE. The CDR3 has 13 amino acids. Trimming took off 4 bases at V and 0 bases at J, with 5 bases between the two ends. The CDR3 loop reads CASSHSSGNTIYF. The CDR3 region has the DNA TGTGCCAGCAGCCACAGCTCTGGAAACACCATATATTTT.

Comments on this clone: Other nucleotide sequences from this sample produce the same CDR3. The rearrangement joins TRBV5-1 to TRBJ2-3; 11 bases fit TRBD2. Germline CDR1 is SGHRS and CDR2 is YFSETQ. After removal of 4 bases from V and 0 bases from J, the junction contained 4 bases not matched to a gene. This CDR3 comprises 16 residues. This CDR3 is CASSPGTSGSTDTQYF. The DNA for the CDR3 is TGCGCCAGCAGCCCCGGGACTAGCGGTAGCACAGATACGCAGTATTTT.

The V and J genes are TRBV5-1 and TRBJ2-7; tentative D call: TRBD1 (5 bases). CDR1 is SGHRS, CDR2 YFSETQ, per germline. The CDR3 totals 14 residues. The V end lost 6 bases, the J end lost 6 bases, and 19 bases lay between the germline ends. CDR3 bases: TGCGCCAGCACCCCACAGGATTACCGGACCGAGCAGTACTTC. Translation gives CASTPQDYRTEQYF.

In this sample, this clone turned up many times. The chain is built from TRBV7-9 and TRBJ1-1; D is undetermined. The CDR3 runs 14 residues. V was clipped by 2 bases and J by 0 bases, with 7 bases between them. Germline V lookup: CDR1 SEHNR, CDR2 FQNEAQ (reference sequence). The chain's CDR3 is CASSLISMNTEAFF. CDR3 coding DNA: TGTGCCAGCAGCTTAATATCCATGAACACTGAAGCTTTCTTT.

This clone was recorded a few times. The DNA of the CDR3 is TGTGCCATCAGTGTGGACAGGGGGACTGGGGACTATGGCTACACCTTC. This gives the protein CAISVDRGTGDYGYTF. The chain is built from TRBV10-3 and TRBJ1-2, with 10 bases identical to TRBD1. CDR3 length: 16 amino acids. The V gene end was trimmed by 4 bases and the J gene end by 3 bases; junction bases not matched to a gene: 8. Germline CDR1 is ENHRY and CDR2 is SYGVKD.

A note on this clone: The sample holds other DNA sequences that translate to the same CDR3. The chain recombines TRBV5-1 with TRBJ2-5, with D tentatively TRBD1 (5 bases). With 4 bases removed from V and 5 bases from J, the gap between germline ends came to 15 bases. The CDR3 contains 14 residues. From germline, CDR1 is SGHRS and CDR2 YFSETQ. CDR3 sequence (DNA): TGCGCCAGCAGCCCCGGAAGGGGAAGGGAGACCCAGTACTTC. The encoded protein is CASSPGRGRETQYF.

This clone was observed many times. This sequence joins TRBV28 and TRBJ2-2; possibly TRBD1 for D (5 bases). The CDR3 contains 15 residues. Trimming pared 1 base from V and 3 bases from J, leaving 9 bases between. In germline, CDR1 is MDHEN, CDR2 SYDVKM. CDR3 DNA: TGTGCCAGCAGTTTATTAGTCAGGGACACCGGGGAGCTGTTTTTT. Amino acids: CASSLLVRDTGELFF.

There are a few counts of this clone. CDR3 protein: CASRPGTGNTGELFF. CDR3 nucleotide sequence: TGTGCCAGCAGGCCCGGGACAGGGAACACCGGGGAGCTGTTTTTT. The chain employs TRBV28 and TRBJ2-2; TRBD1 matches 8 bases. J lost 1 base, V lost 6 bases, and 4 bases had no gene match. This CDR3 spans 15 amino acids. Per the germline V gene, CDR1 is MDHEN and CDR2 is SYDVKM.

The rearrangement joins TRBV28 to TRBJ1-1; D gene uncertain. The V and J ends lost 6 bases and 0 bases respectively, with 11 bases between them. CDR1 is MDHEN and CDR2 is SYDVKM in the germline V gene. The CDR3 has 14 residues. CDR3 region: CASRPRGLNTEAFF. CDR3 bases: TGTGCCAGCAGGCCACGTGGGTTGAACACTGAAGCTTTCTTT.

V usage is TRBV6-5 and J usage is TRBJ1-1, with 7 positions matching TRBD1. Unmatched junction bases numbered 3, after V lost 7 bases and J lost 1 base. The CDR3 covers 13 residues. Germline values: CDR1 MNHEY, CDR2 SVGAGI. CDR3 nucleotides: TGTGCCAGCATGGGGGACAGGAACACTGAAGCTTTCTTT. It translates to CASMGDRNTEAFF.

This chain uses TRBV19 with TRBJ2-7, with a weak D call TRBD2 (6 bases). The CDR3 has 13 residues. CDR1 and CDR2 (germline): LNHDA, SQIVND (reference sequence). V lost 5 bases, J lost 6 bases, and 14 bases lay in between. CDR3 nucleotides: TGTGCCAGTAGTTCCAGGGACTCGGTCGAGCAGTACTTC. Amino acid sequence: CASSSRDSVEQYF.

This clone was seen a few times. The rearrangement links TRBV5-6 to TRBJ2-1; possible D gene TRBD2, 5 bases. The germline CDR1 and CDR2 sequences are SGHDT and YYEEEE. Trimming left V 4 bases short and J 12 bases short, with 11 bases between. CDR3 size: 11 residues. In nucleotides, the CDR3 is TGTGCCAGCAGCCGAAGCGGAGGGCAGTTCTTC. Its protein is CASSRSGGQFF. The complete variable domain, with remaining parts taken from reference TRBV5-6 and TRBJ2-1, reads DAGVTQSPTHLIKTRGQQVTLRCSPKSGHDTVSWYQQALGQGPQFIFQYYEEEERQRGNFPDRFSGHQFPNYSSELNVNALLLGDSALYLCASSRSGGQFFGPGTRLTVL.

This clone was detected only a few times. The CDR3 nucleotides read TGTGCCAGCAGCTTAGAAGGGTACCAGCCCCAGCATTTT. Translating it yields CASSLEGYQPQHF. The chain is built from TRBV7-9 and TRBJ1-5; D unclear. This CDR3 comprises 13 residues. Deletions cut 1 base from V and 7 bases from J, with 8 bases between. Germline V lookup: CDR1 SEHNR, CDR2 FQNEAQ (reference sequence).

The chain is built from TRBV6-6 and TRBJ1-2; 9 bases are a match to TRBD1. This CDR3 spans 15 amino acids. Trimming took 1 base from V and 8 from J; bases not matched to a gene: 8. Looked up from germline, CDR1 is MNHNY and CDR2 is SVGAGI (reference sequence). This CDR3 reads CASSYFSRDRDGYTF. CDR3 bases: TGTGCCAGCAGTTACTTCTCCCGGGACAGGGACGGCTACACCTTC.

The chain is built from TRBV4-3 and TRBJ1-1; the D is unclear. Germline V gives CDR1 LGHNA, CDR2 YSLEER. The CDR3 loop spans 13 amino acids. V was shortened by 4 bases and J by 4 bases, with 10 bases between the two germline ends. CDR3 sequence: CASSPWGSTEAFF. Here the CDR3 DNA reads TGCGCCAGCAGCCCGTGGGGAAGCACTGAAGCTTTCTTT.

This chain connects TRBV4-2 to TRBJ1-3; the D is unclear. V lost 0 bases and J 0 bases, leaving 9 bases between the germline ends. This CDR3 spans 16 amino acids. Germline V gives CDR1 LGHNA, CDR2 YNFKEQ. The CDR3 DNA sequence: TGTGCCAGCAGCCAAGAAGCAGGCACCTCTGGAAACACCATATATTTT. Amino acid sequence: CASSQEAGTSGNTIYF.

A note on this clone: This sample includes further DNA sequences coding for the same CDR3. The rearrangement joins TRBV28 to TRBJ1-1; no definite D call. Germline loops: CDR1 MDHEN, CDR2 SYDVKM. The CDR3 totals 14 residues. V was trimmed by 1 base and J by 5 bases, leaving 11 bases between them. This chain's CDR3 is CASSLSLGGTEAFF. In DNA form, the CDR3 reads TGTGCCAGCAGTTTATCTCTCGGTGGTACTGAAGCTTTCTTT. The full variable domain, completed using reference TRBV28 and TRBJ1-1, is DVKVTQSSRYLVKRTGEKVFLECVQDMDHENMFWYRQDPGLGLRLIYFSYDVKMKEKGDIPEGYSVSREKKERFSLILESASTNQTSMYLCASSLSLGGTEAFFGQGTRLTVV.

This clone has more than one count but fewer than ten. The chain uses TRBV28 and TRBJ1-5; 9 positions match TRBD1. The germline V gene has CDR1 MDHEN and CDR2 SYDVKM. The V gene end was trimmed by 6 bases and the J gene end by 6 bases; junction bases not matched to a gene: 12. The CDR3 covers 16 residues. As DNA, the CDR3 is TGTGCCAGCAGCCGGAGACAGGGGGTTGGGGGTCAGCCCCAGCATTTT. Protein: CASSRRQGVGGQPQHF.

This clone was seen a few times. This chain uses TRBV28 with TRBJ2-7; TRBD2 agrees at 12 bases. Germline lookup yields CDR1 MDHEN and CDR2 SYDVKM. V lost 4 bases and J lost 4; bases outside the gene matches: 23. CDR3 length equals 21 residues. The CDR3 is CASSWSGISPQLAGGLYEQYF. The CDR3 region has the DNA TGTGCCAGCAGTTGGAGTGGGATTTCTCCCCAACTAGCGGGAGGATTGTACGAGCAGTACTTC.

The rearrangement joins TRBV10-3 to TRBJ2-6; 11 bases align to TRBD2. This CDR3 is 17 amino acids long. J lost 0 bases, V lost 4 bases, and 2 bases had no gene match. CDR1 is ENHRY and CDR2 is SYGVKD in the germline V gene. The CDR3: CAISATSGVSGANVLTF. The CDR3 DNA reads as TGTGCCATCAGTGCGACTAGCGGGGTCTCTGGGGCCAACGTCCTGACTTTC.